The clone carrying this TCR beta chain was observed a few times. Its specificity is not known. Trimming removed 6 bases at V and 3 bases at J, with 12 bases between. This CDR3 is built from 13 residues. Per the germline V gene, CDR1 is MNHEY and CDR2 is SVGAGI. The record originates from a study of T-cell memory formation after mild COVID-19. TCR alpha and TCR beta cDNA libraries carrying sample barcodes and UMIs came from 5'RACE with constant-segment primers. TCRdb recomputed calls from the 5' RACE reads with MiXCR, one row per CDR3 protein. The table includes about 150,000 distinct CDR3 sequences, 20% to 25% detected once. Study-level points and caveats: Day 15 to 85 contractors were CD4/CD8 balanced; later expanders leaned CD4+. The CD4+ clones that contracted clustered mainly within CM and EM, and the CD8+ clones concentrated in EMRA.

The TCR comes from an adult woman who had mild COVID-19 (a few samples of this study predate the infection). Cell type and time point are not known. Sequenced input: PBMCs or a T cell subset sorted from them (not recorded which). The chain combines TRBV6-5 with TRBJ2-7, with unresolved D. Written as DNA, the CDR3 is TGTGCCAGCAGGCCGACTGAAAACTACGAGCAGTACTTC. Translated: CASRPTENYEQYF.